A selection of T cell receptor beta chains follows, all from one sample in a study of T cell responses to AZD1222 COVID-19 vaccine. Sequencing used immunoSEQ multiplex PCR; TCRdb keeps in-frame clones, though not all of them. Among 100,000 to 150,000 clones listed, 80% to 90% were seen once. Sequencing was performed on peripheral blood, taken on day 0 of AZD1222 vaccination. These receptors were taken from an adult in good health. Each CDR3 is given with its conserved first and last residue. Each record gives: D gene, CDR3 length, J gene, V gene, clone size, CDR3 protein, CDR3 DNA. A D gene is named only where the DNA matches it firmly. Not every row has a clone size; where given, it reads once, few, many or a size class.

>.|13|TRBJ1-3|TRBV30|.
CAWSVLSGNTIYF
TGTGCCTGGAGTGTACTTTCTGGAAACACCATATATTTT
>.|17|TRBJ2-2|TRBV4-3|.
CASSRMGASGYTGELFF
TGCGCCAGCAGCCGCATGGGGGCTAGCGGATACACCGGGGAGCTGTTTTTT
>TRBD2|13|TRBJ2-1|TRBV12-3/TRBV12-4|once
CASRETSGNEQFF
TGTGCCAGCAGAGAGACTAGCGGGAATGAGCAGTTCTTC
>.|11|TRBJ1-4|TRBV7-9|.
CASSPAEKLFF
TGTGCCAGCAGTCCGGCTGAAAAACTGTTTTTT
>.|15|TRBJ1-5|TRBV19|.
CASSSWTDSNQPQHF
TGTGCCAGTAGTTCCTGGACGGATAGCAATCAGCCCCAGCATTTT
>TRBD1|11|TRBJ2-5|TRBV20-1|.
CSAQGAGTQYF
TGCAGTGCCCAGGGGGCAGGGACCCAGTACTTC
>.|11|TRBJ1-4|TRBV5-4|.
CASSLDEKLFF
TGTGCCAGCAGCTTGGACGAAAAACTGTTTTTT
>.|18|TRBJ1-6|TRBV7-2|.
CASSLRLTMGAGNSPLHF
TGTGCCAGCAGCTTAAGGCTAACTATGGGGGCGGGAAATTCACCCCTCCACTTT
>.|13|TRBJ1-2|TRBV18|.
CASSPAGRADYTF
TGTGCCAGCTCACCAGCGGGCAGGGCGGACTACACCTTC
>.|15|TRBJ1-3|TRBV25-1|.
CASTPTGAHGNTIYF
TGTGCCAGCACTCCTACCGGGGCACACGGAAACACCATATATTTT
>.|15|TRBJ1-6|TRBV11-3|.
CASSFVSSYNSPLHF
TGTGCCAGCAGCTTTGTATCCTCCTATAATTCACCCCTCCACTTT
>.|14|TRBJ1-5|TRBV30|.
CAWSVGEYWQPQHF
TGTGCCTGGAGTGTCGGAGAATATTGGCAGCCCCAGCATTTT
>TRBD1|15|TRBJ2-1|TRBV25-1|.
CASSDPGGVYNEQFF
TGTGCCAGCAGTGATCCAGGGGGCGTTTACAATGAGCAGTTCTTC
>TRBD1|18|TRBJ2-2|TRBV15|.
CATSRELRWTGDPGELFF
TGTGCCACCAGCAGAGAGTTGCGTTGGACAGGGGATCCCGGGGAGCTGTTTTTT
>.|15|TRBJ2-3|TRBV6-5|.
CASSPGVKWSDTQYF
TGTGCCAGCAGCCCGGGGGTGAAGTGGTCAGATACGCAGTATTTT
>TRBD1|15|TRBJ1-1|TRBV27|.
CASSLIGTGVTEAFF
TGTGCCAGCAGCCTTATCGGGACAGGGGTTACTGAAGCTTTCTTT
>.|14|TRBJ1-5|TRBV6-5|.
CASSLPGGNQPQHF
TGTGCCAGCAGCCTCCCCGGAGGCAATCAGCCCCAGCATTTT
>.|12|TRBJ2-3|TRBV7-9|.
CASSLADHTQYF
TGTGCCAGCAGCTTAGCGGACCATACGCAGTATTTT
>TRBD1|15|TRBJ2-7|TRBV7-9|.
CASSPRRTGVHEQYF
TGTGCCAGCAGCCCCAGGAGGACAGGGGTGCACGAGCAGTACTTC
>.|13|TRBJ2-7|TRBV2|.
CASSEKALYEQYF
TGTGCCAGCAGTGAAAAGGCCCTCTACGAGCAGTACTTC
>.|15|TRBJ1-3|TRBV6-5|.
CASSYTGGRGNTIYF
TGTGCCAGCAGTTACACCGGGGGTCGTGGAAACACCATATATTTT
>TRBD1|14|TRBJ1-2|TRBV11-1|.
CASSVGQGAFGYTF
TGTGCCAGCAGCGTGGGACAGGGGGCGTTCGGCTACACCTTC
>TRBD1|13|TRBJ1-1|TRBV29-1|once
CSVRGQLNTEAFF
TGCAGCGTTCGGGGACAGCTGAACACTGAAGCTTTCTTT
>.|13|TRBJ2-7|TRBV6-5|.
CASSLGHPYEQYF
TGTGCCAGCAGTTTGGGACACCCCTACGAGCAGTACTTC
>.|15|TRBJ1-1|TRBV7-9|.
CASSPSGLGNTEAFF
TGTGCCAGCAGCCCCTCGGGTTTGGGGAACACTGAAGCTTTCTTT
>TRBD1|16|TRBJ1-1|TRBV14|.
CASSQVEGQGWAEAFF
TGTGCCAGCAGCCAAGTCGAGGGACAGGGTTGGGCTGAAGCTTTCTTT
>.|14|TRBJ1-2|TRBV10-3|.
CAISGDSRAYGYTF
TGTGCCATCAGCGGGGACTCCCGGGCCTATGGCTACACCTTC
>.|15|TRBJ1-6|TRBV7-2|few
CASSLAGPPNSPLHF
TGTGCCAGCAGCTTAGCGGGACCTCCTAATTCACCCCTCCACTTT
>.|15|TRBJ2-7|TRBV5-5|.
CASSLGDRGSYEQYF
TGTGCCAGCAGCTTGGGCGACAGAGGCTCCTACGAGCAGTACTTC
>.|11|TRBJ1-2|TRBV29-1|.
CSVAGNYGYTF
TGCAGCGTTGCAGGGAACTATGGCTACACCTTC
>.|17|TRBJ1-5|TRBV5-6|.
CASSLSPGTYFKEPQHF
TGTGCCAGCAGCTTGAGCCCAGGGACATATTTTAAGGAGCCCCAGCATTTT
>TRBD1|13|TRBJ2-7|TRBV7-3|few
CASSQDRGYEQYF
TGTGCCAGCAGCCAGGACAGGGGCTACGAGCAGTACTTC
>.|12|TRBJ2-5|TRBV28|.
CASSFWTETQYF
TGTGCCAGCAGTTTCTGGACGGAGACCCAGTACTTC
>.|15|TRBJ1-1|TRBV6-5|.
CASSSLDSLRGEAFF
TGTGCCAGCAGTTCCCTGGACAGCCTTAGGGGTGAAGCTTTCTTT
>.|13|TRBJ2-2|TRBV11-3|.
CASSLERTGELFF
TGTGCCAGCAGCTTAGAGCGGACCGGGGAGCTGTTTTTT
>.|14|TRBJ2-7|TRBV6-5|.
CASSSDWSPREQYF
TGTGCCAGCAGTTCTGACTGGTCTCCTCGCGAGCAGTACTTC
>.|11|TRBJ2-5|TRBV3-1/TRBV3-2|.
CASSQSETQYF
TGTGCCAGCAGCCAATCGGAGACCCAGTACTTC
>.|14|TRBJ1-2|TRBV6-5|.
CASSYGSDAHGYTF
TGTGCCAGCAGTTACGGCAGCGACGCGCATGGCTACACCTTC
>.|11|TRBJ1-4|TRBV19|.
CASRYGEKLFF
TGTGCCAGTCGGTATGGTGAAAAACTGTTTTTT
>TRBD1|17|TRBJ1-2|TRBV5-1|.
CASSLLTGGTSNYGYTF
TGCGCCAGCAGCTTATTGACAGGGGGCACTAGTAACTATGGCTACACCTTC
>.|18|TRBJ1-6|TRBV7-3|.
CASSHTQSASSYNSPLHF
TGTGCCAGCAGCCACACTCAGAGCGCTAGCTCCTATAATTCACCCCTCCACTTT
>.|14|TRBJ2-1|TRBV7-9|.
CASSLGLSYNEQFF
TGTGCCAGCAGCTTAGGGTTATCCTACAATGAGCAGTTCTTC
>TRBD2|15|TRBJ2-2|TRBV6-5|.
CASLRGGPNTGELFF
TGTGCCAGCCTTAGGGGAGGGCCTAACACCGGGGAGCTGTTTTTT
>.|14|TRBJ1-1|TRBV4-3|.
CASSQDSGVTEAFF
TGCGCCAGCAGCCAAGATTCAGGGGTTACTGAAGCTTTCTTT
>TRBD1|15|TRBJ1-2|TRBV14|.
CASSYRTGGEHGYTF
TGTGCCAGCAGCTACCGGACAGGGGGCGAGCATGGCTACACCTTC
>.|13|TRBJ2-2|TRBV9|.
CASSRDATGELFF
TGTGCCAGCAGTCGAGATGCGACCGGGGAGCTGTTTTTT
>.|16|TRBJ1-5|TRBV27|once
CASSLGGPYSNQPQHF
TGTGCCAGCAGTTTGGGGGGTCCCTATAGCAATCAGCCCCAGCATTTT
>.|12|TRBJ2-7|TRBV7-9|.
CASSLGGREQYF
TGTGCCAGCAGTCTCGGAGGGCGCGAGCAGTACTTC